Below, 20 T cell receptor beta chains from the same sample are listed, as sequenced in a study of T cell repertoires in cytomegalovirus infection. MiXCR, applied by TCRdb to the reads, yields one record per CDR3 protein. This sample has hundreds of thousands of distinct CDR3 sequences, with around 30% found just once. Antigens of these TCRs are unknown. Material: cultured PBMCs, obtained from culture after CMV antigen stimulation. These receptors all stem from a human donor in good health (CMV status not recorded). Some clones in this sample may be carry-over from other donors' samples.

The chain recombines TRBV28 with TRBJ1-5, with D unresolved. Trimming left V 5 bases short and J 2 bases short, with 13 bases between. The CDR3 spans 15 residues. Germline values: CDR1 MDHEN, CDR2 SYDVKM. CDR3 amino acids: CASSLTHGGNQPQHF. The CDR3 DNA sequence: TGTGCCAGCAGTCTTACGCACGGAGGCAATCAGCCCCAGCATTTT.

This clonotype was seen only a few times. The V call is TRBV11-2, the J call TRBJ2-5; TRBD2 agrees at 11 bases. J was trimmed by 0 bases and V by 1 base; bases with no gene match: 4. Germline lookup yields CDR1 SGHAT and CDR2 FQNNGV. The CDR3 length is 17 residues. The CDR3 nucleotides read TGTGCCAGCAGCTTAGGGGGACTAGCGGTGTACCAAGAGACCCAGTACTTC. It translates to CASSLGGLAVYQETQYF.

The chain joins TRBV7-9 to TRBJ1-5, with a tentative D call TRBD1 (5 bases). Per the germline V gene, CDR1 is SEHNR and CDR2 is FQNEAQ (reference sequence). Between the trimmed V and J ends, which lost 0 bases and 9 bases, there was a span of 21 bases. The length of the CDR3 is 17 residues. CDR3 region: CASSLALGHTSNGPQHF. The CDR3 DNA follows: TGTGCCAGCAGCTTAGCTCTCGGACACACATCAAATGGGCCCCAGCATTTT.

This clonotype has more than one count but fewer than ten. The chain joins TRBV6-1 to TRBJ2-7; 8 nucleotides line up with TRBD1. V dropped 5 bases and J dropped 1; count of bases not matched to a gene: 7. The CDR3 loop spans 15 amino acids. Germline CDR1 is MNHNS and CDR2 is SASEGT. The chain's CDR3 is CASSSGGSPSYEQYF. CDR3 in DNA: TGTGCCAGCAGTTCAGGGGGCTCCCCATCCTACGAGCAGTACTTC.

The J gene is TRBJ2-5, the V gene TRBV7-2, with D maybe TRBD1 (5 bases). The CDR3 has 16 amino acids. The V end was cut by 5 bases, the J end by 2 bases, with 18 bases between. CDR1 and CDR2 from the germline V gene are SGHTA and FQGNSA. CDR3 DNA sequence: TGTGCCAGCAGCATTGTAGGGGCCCAAGGTCAAGAGACCCAGTACTTC. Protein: CASSIVGAQGQETQYF.

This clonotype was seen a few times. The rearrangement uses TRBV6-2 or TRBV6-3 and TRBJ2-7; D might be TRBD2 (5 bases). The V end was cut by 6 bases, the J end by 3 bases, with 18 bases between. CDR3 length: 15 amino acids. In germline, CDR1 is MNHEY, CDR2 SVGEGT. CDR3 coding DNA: TGTGCCAGCAGCCCCCGGGCGAGCGGACGCTACGAGCAGTACTTC. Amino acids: CASSPRASGRYEQYF.

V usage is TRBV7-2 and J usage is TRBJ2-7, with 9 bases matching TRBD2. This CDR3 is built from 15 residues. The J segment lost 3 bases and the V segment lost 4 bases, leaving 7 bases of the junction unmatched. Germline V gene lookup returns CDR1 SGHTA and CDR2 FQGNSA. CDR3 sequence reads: CASSSIAGDFYEQYF. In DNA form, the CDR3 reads TGTGCCAGCAGCTCAATAGCGGGAGATTTCTACGAGCAGTACTTC. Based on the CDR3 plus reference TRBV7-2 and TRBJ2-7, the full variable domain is GAGVSQSPSNKVTEKGKDVELRCDPISGHTALYWYRQSLGQGLEFLIYFQGNSAPDKSGLPSDRFSAERTGGSVSTLTIQRTQQEDSAVYLCASSSIAGDFYEQYFGPGTRLTVT.

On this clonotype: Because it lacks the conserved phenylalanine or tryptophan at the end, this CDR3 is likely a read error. The CDR3 protein is CARRDRGLKAQHS. CDR3 bases: TGTGCCCGGAGGGACAGGGGCCTCAAGGCCCAGCATTCT. This rearrangement joins TRBV6-6 to TRBJ1-5; 10 nucleotides line up with TRBD1. The germline CDR1 and CDR2 sequences are MNHNY and SVGAGI (reference sequence). There are 13 residues in the CDR3. V was pared by 11 bases and J by 11 bases, with 12 bases of the junction left unmatched.

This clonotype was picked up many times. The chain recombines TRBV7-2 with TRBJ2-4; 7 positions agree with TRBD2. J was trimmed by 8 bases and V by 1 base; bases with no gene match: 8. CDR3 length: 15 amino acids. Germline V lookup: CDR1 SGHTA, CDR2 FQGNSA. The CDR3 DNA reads TGTGCCAGCAGCTTAGGAGCGGGGTCGGGTTACATTCAGTACTTC. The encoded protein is CASSLGAGSGYIQYF.

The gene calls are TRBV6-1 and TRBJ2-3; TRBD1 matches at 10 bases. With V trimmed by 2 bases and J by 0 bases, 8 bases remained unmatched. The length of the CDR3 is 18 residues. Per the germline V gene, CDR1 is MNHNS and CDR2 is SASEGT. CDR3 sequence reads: CASSERGTGVPSTDTQYF. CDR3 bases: TGTGCCAGCAGTGAAAGGGGGACAGGGGTTCCAAGCACAGATACGCAGTATTTT.

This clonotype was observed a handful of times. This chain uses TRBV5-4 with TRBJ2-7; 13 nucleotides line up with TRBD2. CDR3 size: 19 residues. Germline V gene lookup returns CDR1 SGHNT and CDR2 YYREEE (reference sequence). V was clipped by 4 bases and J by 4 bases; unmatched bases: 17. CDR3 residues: CASSPKLAGGPLGRYEQYF. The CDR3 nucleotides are TGTGCCAGCAGCCCCAAACTAGCGGGAGGGCCTTTGGGCCGGTACGAGCAGTACTTC.

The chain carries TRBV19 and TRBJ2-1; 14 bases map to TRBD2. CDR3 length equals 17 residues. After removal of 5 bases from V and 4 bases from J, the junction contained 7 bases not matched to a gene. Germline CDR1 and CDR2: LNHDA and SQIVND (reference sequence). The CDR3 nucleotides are TGTGCCAGTAGTGTCACCGGGACTAGCGGGAGTTACAATGAGCAGTTCTTC. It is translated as CASSVTGTSGSYNEQFF.

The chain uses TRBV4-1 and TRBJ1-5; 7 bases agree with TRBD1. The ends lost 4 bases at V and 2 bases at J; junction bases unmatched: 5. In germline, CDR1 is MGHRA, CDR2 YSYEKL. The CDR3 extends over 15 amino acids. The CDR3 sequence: CASSPRDSRNQPQHF. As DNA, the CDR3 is TGCGCCAGCAGCCCCCGGGACAGCCGCAATCAGCCCCAGCATTTT.

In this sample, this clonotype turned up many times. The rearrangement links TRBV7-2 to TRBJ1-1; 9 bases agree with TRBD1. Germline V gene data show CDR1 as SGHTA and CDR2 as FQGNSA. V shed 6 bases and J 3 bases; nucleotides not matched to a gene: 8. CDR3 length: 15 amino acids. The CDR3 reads CASRYRGRGDTEAFF. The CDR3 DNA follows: TGTGCCAGCAGGTACAGGGGGCGCGGGGACACTGAAGCTTTCTTT.

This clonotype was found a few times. The CDR3 protein is CASRRQGASYEQYF. The DNA for the CDR3 is TGTGCCAGCAGGCGACAGGGGGCATCCTACGAGCAGTACTTC. This chain links TRBV12-3 or TRBV12-4 with TRBJ2-7; 10 bases map to TRBD1. V lost 6 bases and J lost 1; bases outside the gene matches: 3. The CDR3 extends over 14 amino acids.

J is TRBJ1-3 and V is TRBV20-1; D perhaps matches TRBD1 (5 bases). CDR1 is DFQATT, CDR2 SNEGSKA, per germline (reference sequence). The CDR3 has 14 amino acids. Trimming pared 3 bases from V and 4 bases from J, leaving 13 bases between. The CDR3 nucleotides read TGCAGTGCTAGCCGGCAGGGAGCCGGAAACACCATATATTTT. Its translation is CSASRQGAGNTIYF.

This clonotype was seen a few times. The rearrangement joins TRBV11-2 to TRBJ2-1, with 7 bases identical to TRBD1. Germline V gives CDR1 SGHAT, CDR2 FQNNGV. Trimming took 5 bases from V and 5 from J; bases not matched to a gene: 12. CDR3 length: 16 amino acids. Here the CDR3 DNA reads TGTGCCAGCAGCGTTTCTCCGGGACAGCCTAACAATGAGCAGTTCTTC. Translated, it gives CASSVSPGQPNNEQFF.

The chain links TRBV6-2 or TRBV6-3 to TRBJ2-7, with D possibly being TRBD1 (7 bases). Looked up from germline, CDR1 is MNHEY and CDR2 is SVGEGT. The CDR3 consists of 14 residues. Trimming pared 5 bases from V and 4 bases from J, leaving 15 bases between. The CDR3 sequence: CASSNRGGLYEQYF. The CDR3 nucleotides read TGTGCCAGCAGTAACAGGGGAGGCCTATACGAGCAGTACTTC.

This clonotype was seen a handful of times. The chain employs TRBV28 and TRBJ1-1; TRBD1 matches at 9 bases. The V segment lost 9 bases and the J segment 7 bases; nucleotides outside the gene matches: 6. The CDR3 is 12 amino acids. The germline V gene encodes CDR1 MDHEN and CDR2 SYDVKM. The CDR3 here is CASWDRAIEAFF. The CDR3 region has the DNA TGTGCCAGTTGGGACAGGGCAATTGAAGCTTTCTTT.

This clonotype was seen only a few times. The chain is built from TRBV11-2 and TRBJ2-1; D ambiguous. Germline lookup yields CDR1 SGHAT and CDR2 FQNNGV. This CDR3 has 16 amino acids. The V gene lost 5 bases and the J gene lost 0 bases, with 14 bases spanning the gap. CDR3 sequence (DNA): TGTGCCAGCAGCCCCCGGGTCTCAAGCTCCTACAATGAGCAGTTCTTC. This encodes CASSPRVSSSYNEQFF.